This is a list of T cell receptor beta chains from one sample in a study of OX40 agonist ivuxolimab in advanced cancers. Data came from immunoSEQ multiplex PCR; TCRdb stores just in-frame clones and leaves some out. The sample yields fewer than 90,000 clones, about 88% seen once. This sample comprised CD4+ or CD8+ T cells sorted from blood, obtained in a trial of the OX40 agonist ivuxolimab. The origin of the receptors is an adult with an advanced solid tumor such as melanoma, head and neck, liver or kidney cancer. Both conserved end residues are part of each CDR3. Fields, in order: clone size, J gene, D gene, V gene, CDR3 length, CDR3 protein, CDR3 DNA. D genes are given only for firm matches. Clone sizes are given selectively: once, few, many, or a class where the clone is expanded.

. | TRBJ2-1 | TRBD2 | TRBV19 | 16 | CASSIVTSGRGNEQFF | TGTGCCAGTAGTATAGTGACTAGCGGGAGAGGTAATGAGCAGTTCTTC
. | TRBJ2-2 | TRBD2 | TRBV19 | 16 | CASSIATSGNTGELFF | TGTGCCAGTAGTATAGCTACTAGCGGGAACACCGGGGAGCTGTTTTTT
. | TRBJ1-4 | . | TRBV5-5 | 14 | CASSSTVTNEKLFF | TGTGCCAGCAGCTCTACAGTAACTAATGAAAAACTGTTTTTT
once | TRBJ2-2 | TRBD2 | TRBV12-5 | 18 | CASGLDNRGGEETGELFF | TGTGCTAGTGGTTTGGACAACCGGGGGGGAGAGGAAACCGGGGAGCTGTTTTTT
. | TRBJ1-5 | . | TRBV10-1 | 14 | CASSESGRNQPQHF | TGCGCCAGCAGTGAGTCAGGGCGTAATCAGCCCCAGCATTTT
. | TRBJ2-1 | . | TRBV6-5 | 15 | CASSYFAGSFNEQFF | TGTGCCAGCAGTTACTTTGCGGGGTCTTTCAATGAGCAGTTCTTC
. | TRBJ2-7 | . | TRBV10-3 | 12 | CAISEIGDEQYF | TGTGCCATCAGTGAGATTGGGGACGAGCAGTACTTC
. | TRBJ2-2 | . | TRBV27 | 14 | CASRAGPRTGELFF | TGTGCCAGCAGGGCGGGCCCCCGCACCGGGGAGCTGTTTTTT
. | TRBJ2-7 | . | TRBV2 | 14 | CASRVRGIPYEQYF | TGTGCCAGCAGAGTACGGGGGATCCCTTACGAGCAGTACTTC
. | TRBJ1-1 | TRBD1 | TRBV27 | 14 | CASRTGGVNTEAFF | TGTGCCAGCAGGACAGGGGGAGTGAACACTGAAGCTTTCTTT
. | TRBJ2-1 | TRBD2 | TRBV5-1 | 14 | CASSTSGSYNEQFF | TGCGCCAGCAGCACTAGCGGGAGCTACAATGAGCAGTTCTTC
few | TRBJ1-1 | . | TRBV11-2 | 14 | CASSRAGGNTEAFF | TGTGCCAGCAGCCGTGCAGGCGGGAACACTGAAGCTTTCTTT
once | TRBJ1-2 | . | TRBV10-1 | 12 | CASSDRGYGYTF | TGCGCCAGCAGTGATCGGGGTTATGGCTACACCTTC
. | TRBJ1-5 | TRBD1 | TRBV7-2 | 15 | CASSSQGVAGQPQHF | TGTGCCAGCAGCTCACAGGGGGTAGCGGGTCAGCCCCAGCATTTT
. | TRBJ1-5 | . | TRBV6-1 | 16 | CASSDSGGPPNQPQHF | TGTGCCAGCAGTGATTCCGGGGGCCCACCCAATCAGCCCCAGCATTTT
. | TRBJ2-6 | . | TRBV6-4 | 15 | CASKAQSSGANVLTF | TGTGCCAGCAAAGCCCAGTCCTCTGGGGCCAACGTCCTGACTTTC
. | TRBJ2-7 | . | TRBV6-1 | 15 | CASSEAERVAYEQYF | TGTGCCAGCAGTGAAGCCGAAAGGGTCGCCTACGAGCAGTACTTC
. | TRBJ1-2 | TRBD1 | TRBV5-1 | 15 | CASSPGQGANYGYTF | TGCGCCAGCAGCCCCGGACAGGGAGCTAACTATGGCTACACCTTC
. | TRBJ2-2 | . | TRBV10-1 | 13 | CASSVRATGELFF | TGCGCCAGCAGTGTTCGAGCCACCGGGGAGCTGTTTTTT
. | TRBJ1-4 | . | TRBV7-9 | 13 | CASRYGDNEKLFF | TGTGCCAGCAGATACGGGGACAATGAAAAACTGTTTTTT
. | TRBJ2-1 | TRBD2 | TRBV9 | 18 | CASSVLAGGPLSYNEQFF | TGTGCCAGCAGCGTGTTAGCGGGAGGGCCGCTTTCCTACAATGAGCAGTTCTTC
. | TRBJ2-2 | . | TRBV2 | 14 | CASSEIGDDGELFF | TGTGCCAGCAGTGAGATAGGGGATGACGGGGAGCTGTTTTTT
. | TRBJ2-7 | . | TRBV11-3 | 13 | CASTTDVTYEQYF | TGTGCCAGCACAACCGACGTTACCTACGAGCAGTACTTC
. | TRBJ2-1 | . | TRBV7-2 | 13 | CASSPGRNNEQFF | TGTGCCAGCAGCCCAGGACGCAACAATGAGCAGTTCTTC
. | TRBJ1-6 | TRBD1 | TRBV27 | 15 | CASGRLQGNNSPLHF | TGTGCCAGCGGGAGACTACAGGGGAATAATTCACCCCTCCACTTT
. | TRBJ2-1 | TRBD2 | TRBV2 | 15 | CASSTSGRAHNEQFF | TGTGCCAGCAGTACTAGCGGGAGGGCCCACAATGAGCAGTTCTTC
. | TRBJ2-1 | TRBD2 | TRBV7-2 | 12 | CASSLDTSGRLF | TGTGCCAGCAGCTTAGATACTAGCGGGAGACTCTTC
. | TRBJ1-5 | TRBD1 | TRBV19 | 17 | CASSIGQGSFGNQPQHF | TGTGCCAGTAGTATAGGACAGGGGTCTTTTGGCAATCAGCCCCAGCATTTT
once | TRBJ2-7 | TRBD1 | TRBV12-5 | 14 | CASGFGDRASEQYF | TGTGCTAGTGGTTTCGGAGACAGGGCTTCCGAGCAGTACTTC
once | TRBJ2-1 | TRBD2 | TRBV11-3 | 14 | CASSWGLAGDEQFF | TGTGCCAGCAGCTGGGGACTAGCGGGAGACGAGCAGTTCTTC
. | TRBJ1-4 | TRBD1 | TRBV10-3 | 16 | CATHDADRETNEKLFF | TGTGCCACCCACGATGCAGACAGGGAGACTAATGAAAAACTGTTTTTT
. | TRBJ1-1 | TRBD1 | TRBV18 | 15 | CASSRDRAGNTEAFF | TGTGCCAGCTCACGGGACAGGGCAGGGAACACTGAAGCTTTCTTT
. | TRBJ2-3 | . | TRBV5-4 | 14 | CASSLAGVTDTQYF | TGTGCCAGCAGCTTGGCAGGGGTCACAGATACGCAGTATTTT
. | TRBJ2-1 | . | TRBV10-2 | 17 | CASSESVGMGLSNEQFF | TGCGCCAGCAGTGAGTCAGTGGGGATGGGCCTTTCCAATGAGCAGTTCTTC
. | TRBJ2-2 | . | TRBV5-1 | 16 | CASSLARALNTGELFF | TGCGCCAGCAGCTTAGCGAGAGCCCTGAACACCGGGGAGCTGTTTTTT
. | TRBJ1-1 | . | TRBV28 | 18 | CASSLRRGGGGGNTEAFF | TGTGCCAGCAGTTTAAGGAGGGGAGGTGGAGGAGGAAACACTGAAGCTTTCTTT
. | TRBJ2-1 | TRBD1 | TRBV7-2 | 15 | CASSWTGDYYNEQFF | TGTGCCAGCAGCTGGACAGGGGACTATTACAATGAGCAGTTCTTC
. | TRBJ1-1 | . | TRBV6-5 | 14 | CASSEGGINTEAFF | TGTGCCAGCAGTGAGGGTGGCATAAACACTGAAGCTTTCTTT
. | TRBJ2-5 | . | TRBV4-3 | 13 | CASSPSGTETQYF | TGCGCCAGCAGTCCTTCGGGGACGGAGACCCAGTACTTC
. | TRBJ1-1 | . | TRBV7-8 | 14 | CASSLVQGNTEAFF | TGTGCCAGCAGCTTAGTTCAGGGGAACACTGAAGCTTTCTTT
once | TRBJ1-1 | TRBD1 | TRBV6-5 | 13 | CASSYRDRDKAFF | TGTGCCAGCAGTTACCGGGACAGGGATAAAGCTTTCTTT
. | TRBJ1-2 | TRBD1 | TRBV4-1 | 15 | CASSQGQGDNYGYTF | TGCGCCAGCAGCCAAGGACAGGGCGATAACTATGGCTACACCTTC
. | TRBJ2-7 | . | TRBV14 | 12 | CASSQGVYEQYF | TGTGCCAGCAGCCAAGGCGTCTACGAGCAGTACTTC
. | TRBJ1-5 | TRBD1 | TRBV7-9 | 14 | CASSRTGGNQPQHF | TGTGCCAGCAGTCGAACAGGGGGCAATCAGCCCCAGCATTTT
. | TRBJ1-1 | . | TRBV11-2 | 15 | CASSSVRVRITEAFF | TGTGCCAGCAGCTCGGTCAGGGTTCGAATAACTGAAGCTTTCTTT
. | TRBJ1-4 | . | TRBV6-5 | 14 | CASRTALDNEKLFF | TGTGCCAGCAGGACGGCCCTAGATAATGAAAAACTGTTTTTT
. | TRBJ2-7 | . | TRBV6-6 | 12 | CASSYGLYEQYF | TGTGCCAGCAGTTACGGACTATACGAGCAGTACTTC
. | TRBJ1-2 | . | TRBV30 | 12 | CAWSIRQSGYTF | TGTGCCTGGAGTATAAGGCAGTCTGGCTACACCTTC
. | TRBJ1-2 | . | TRBV5-5 | 13 | CASSHRQDYGYTF | TGTGCCAGCAGCCATCGACAGGACTATGGCTACACCTTC
once | TRBJ1-1 | . | TRBV18 | 15 | CASSPQRQLNTEAFF | TGTGCCAGCTCACCACAGCGACAACTGAACACTGAAGCTTTCTTT